This TCR beta chain was retrieved from a study of shared clonotypes between healthy human individuals. CDR1 and CDR2 from the germline V gene are SQVTM and ANQGSEA. Deletions cut 3 bases from V and 6 bases from J, with 10 bases between. The CDR3 has 12 amino acids. Profiling relied on immunoSEQ multiplex PCR, and the TCRdb table lists in-frame clones only, not all of them. The table records about 480,000 clones, roughly 79% of them present only once. Sequenced input: PBMCs. This chain connects TRBV29-1 to TRBJ2-3; D remains unclear. The receptor was derived from a woman between 35 and 50 years old in good health. Some clones in this sample may be carry-over from other donors' samples. The CDR3 loop is CSVDAGRDTQYF. The CDR3 region has the DNA TGCAGCGTTGACGCTGGTCGGGATACGCAGTATTTT.